The present TCR beta chain was sequenced within a study of regulatory T cells in long-lasting Graves disease. The time point denotes: persistent/refractory GD, antithyroid drugs over 5 years with positive TRAb. Scientists built the TCR library using RNA that was extracted from PBMCs. The CDR3 extends over 15 amino acids. Germline V lookup: CDR1 DFQATT, CDR2 SNEGSKA (reference sequence). Trimming took 4 bases from V and 6 from J; bases not matched to a gene: 12. iRepertoire HTBI primers and Arm-PCR of CDR3 regions built TCR beta libraries. Each CDR3 protein gets one entry after TCRdb re-called the multiplex PCR reads with MiXCR. This table has about 460,000 distinct CDR3 sequences, around a fifth appearing once. This clonotype was recorded a few times.

This clonotype was sampled from a female donor with Graves disease. This specimen consisted of peripheral blood mononuclear cells (PBMCs), obtained when the disease was refractory, from a patient treated with antithyroid drugs. V and J are TRBV20-1 and TRBJ2-1; TRBD2 matches at 7 bases. The CDR3 sequence is CSATGLRSGANEQFF. The CDR3 coding sequence is TGCAGTGCTACCGGCCTTCGGAGCGGGGCCAATGAGCAGTTCTTC.